A selection of T cell receptor beta chains follows, all from one sample in a study of PD-1 blockade in classical Hodgkin lymphoma. The data were produced by immunoSEQ multiplex PCR, yet TCRdb's version contains in-frame clones alone and is incomplete. Among 25,000 or so clones listed, around nine tenths were seen once. The sequences come from peripheral blood mononuclear cells (PBMCs), collected before the fourth cycle of nivolumab. All receptors derive from a human donor with classical Hodgkin lymphoma. Both conserved end residues are part of each CDR3. The D gene is left open where the match is weak. The listing skips clone size in some rows; elsewhere it reads once, few, many or a size class.

V gene,D gene,clone size,J gene,CDR3 DNA,CDR3 protein
TRBV2,.,.,TRBJ1-4,TGTGCCAGCAAGGATGACAGGTCAAATGAAAAACTGTTTTTT,CASKDDRSNEKLFF
TRBV5-1,.,.,TRBJ1-3,TGCGCCAGCAGCAACCGGGACGGCCACTCTGGAAACACCATATATTTT,CASSNRDGHSGNTIYF
TRBV29-1,.,.,TRBJ1-1,TGCAGCGTGTCCCGGAACACTGAAGCTTTCTTT,CSVSRNTEAFF
TRBV19,.,.,TRBJ2-3,TGTGCCAGTAGTATAGGTGGGGGGCTAGGCACAGATACGCAGTATTTT,CASSIGGGLGTDTQYF
TRBV6-1,TRBD1,.,TRBJ2-4,TGTGCCAGCAGTTTAGACAGGGAAAACATTCAGTACTTC,CASSLDRENIQYF
TRBV11-1,TRBD2,.,TRBJ2-7,TGTGCCAGCAGCCCACTAGCGGGGGGGCGTGAGCAGTACTTC,CASSPLAGGREQYF
TRBV14,.,.,TRBJ2-5,TGTGCCAGCAGCCCTTCTCCGGAGACCCAGTACTTC,CASSPSPETQYF
TRBV11-1,.,.,TRBJ1-5,TGTGCCAGCAGCTTGGACTCTCAGCCCCAGCATTTT,CASSLDSQPQHF
TRBV6-4,TRBD2,.,TRBJ2-1,TGTGCCAGCAGCCCTAGCGGGGGGGCCGTGGATGAGCAGTTCTTC,CASSPSGGAVDEQFF
TRBV2,.,.,TRBJ2-1,TGTGCCAGCAGTGAAGGAGGGGACACGATGGACATGTTCTTC,CASSEGGDTMDMFF
TRBV5-1,.,.,TRBJ2-7,TGCGCCAGCAGCTTGAGGAGGGGAACCCAGTACGAGCAGTACTTC,CASSLRRGTQYEQYF
TRBV19,.,.,TRBJ1-5,TGTGCCAGTACTAGCAGGGACGCTCAGCCCCAGCATTTT,CASTSRDAQPQHF
TRBV6-5,.,.,TRBJ2-6,TGTGCCAGCAGTTATTGGTTCCCTGGGGCCAACGTCCTGACTTTC,CASSYWFPGANVLTF
TRBV4-1,.,.,TRBJ1-1,TGCGCCAGCGCGACGACAGCAAACACTGAAGCTTTCTTT,CASATTANTEAFF
TRBV29-1,.,.,TRBJ1-1,TGCAGCGTTAGACACCTGGGGGGCACTGAAGCTTTCTTT,CSVRHLGGTEAFF
TRBV7-6,.,.,TRBJ2-7,TGTGCCAGCAGCCCGTCCGGGACTTACTACGAGCAGTACTTC,CASSPSGTYYEQYF
TRBV5-1,TRBD1,.,TRBJ1-1,TGCGCCAGCACCTGGACAGGTGACAACACTGAAGCTTTCTTT,CASTWTGDNTEAFF
TRBV6-4,.,.,TRBJ2-3,TGTGCCAGCAGTGACCAGGCGGGATCTAAGGGAGATACGCAGTATTTT,CASSDQAGSKGDTQYF
TRBV7-2,TRBD2,.,TRBJ2-3,TGTGCCAGCAGCTTAGGTCTAGCGGGAGGCACAGATACGCAGTATTTT,CASSLGLAGGTDTQYF
TRBV29-1,.,.,TRBJ2-5,TGCAGCGTTGTTCCAGGGACACAAGAGACCCAGTACTTC,CSVVPGTQETQYF
TRBV28,TRBD1,.,TRBJ2-7,TGTGCCAGCATCCAAGGGACAGACTCCTACGAGCAGTACTTC,CASIQGTDSYEQYF
TRBV10-3,TRBD2,.,TRBJ2-2,TGTGCCATCAGCCAGCGGGAGTATACCGGGGAGCTGTTTTTT,CAISQREYTGELFF
TRBV30,TRBD1,.,TRBJ2-7,TGTGCCTGGAGTGTCCAGGGGGTTGAGCAGTACTTC,CAWSVQGVEQYF
TRBV6-4,TRBD1,.,TRBJ2-6,TGTGCCAGCAGCCAGGGGGTACGTGGGGCCAACGTCCTGACTTTC,CASSQGVRGANVLTF
TRBV4-1,.,.,TRBJ1-2,TGCGCCAGCAGCCAAGAGGCTGGAGGTGGCTACACCTTC,CASSQEAGGGYTF
TRBV5-4,.,.,TRBJ2-5,TGTGCCAGCAGCTTCCCCCTAGCAGAAGAGACCCAGTACTTC,CASSFPLAEETQYF
TRBV19,.,few,TRBJ1-1,TGTGCCAGTAGTATACCAGGGCGGGCTGAAGCTTTCTTT,CASSIPGRAEAFF
TRBV12-2,.,.,TRBJ2-1,TGTGCAAGTCGCTTAGCCCGGGGTCCCCGGTTCTTC,CASRLARGPRFF
TRBV30,.,.,TRBJ1-2,TGTGCCTGGAGTGTTCCCGCCCAGGGTTGGAGCTACACCTTC,CAWSVPAQGWSYTF
TRBV14,.,.,TRBJ1-2,TGTGCCAGCAGCCAAGGGGTCCTCTATGGCTACACCTTC,CASSQGVLYGYTF
TRBV7-9,.,.,TRBJ1-4,TGTGCCAGCAGAGAAACGAGGGGAACGAATGAAAAACTGTTTTTT,CASRETRGTNEKLFF
TRBV14,.,.,TRBJ1-6,TGTGCCAGCAGCCAAGAACGGGGGGTCCTCAGCTCCTATAATTCACCCCTCCACTTT,CASSQERGVLSSYNSPLHF
TRBV11-1,.,.,TRBJ1-1,TGTGCCAGCAGCCTGCCCAGATTGAACACTGAAGCTTTCTTT,CASSLPRLNTEAFF
TRBV7-9,.,few,TRBJ1-1,TGTGCCAGCAGCCGCACAGGGGAAGCTTTCTTT,CASSRTGEAFF
TRBV11-2,.,.,TRBJ1-6,TGTGCCAGCAGCCCCACAGGCTCTTCACCCCTCCACTTT,CASSPTGSSPLHF
TRBV6-5,.,.,TRBJ2-7,TGTGCCAGCAGCCAGACTAGTCGTTCCTACGAGCAGTACTTC,CASSQTSRSYEQYF
TRBV19,TRBD1,.,TRBJ1-1,TGTGCCAGTAGTATAGTCGTCGGCAGGGGGAGGAACACTGAAGCTTTCTTT,CASSIVVGRGRNTEAFF
TRBV5-1,TRBD1,.,TRBJ2-5,TGCGCCAGCAGCTGGGACAGCGCGGAGACCCAGTACTTC,CASSWDSAETQYF
TRBV4-1,.,once,TRBJ2-3,TGCGCCAGCAGCCAAGAATCCTACACATCAGATACGCAGTATTTT,CASSQESYTSDTQYF
TRBV4-2,TRBD2,once,TRBJ2-7,TGTGCCAGCAGCTCCCTCGGGGGGAGTTCGGACGAGCAGTACTTC,CASSSLGGSSDEQYF
TRBV6-6,.,.,TRBJ1-1,TGTGCCAGCAGTTACTCACAGGTTCCCATGAACACTGAAGCTTTCTTT,CASSYSQVPMNTEAFF
TRBV30,.,.,TRBJ1-5,TGTGCCTGGAGTGTAGCGGGCGAGTCGCCCCAGCATTTT,CAWSVAGESPQHF
TRBV20-1,.,.,TRBJ1-1,TGCAGTGCTAGAGGACTCCCTGAAGCTTTCTTT,CSARGLPEAFF
TRBV7-2,.,.,TRBJ2-3,TGTGCCAGCAGCCGCCGTGGACTAGGGGGCCTGGATACGCAGTATTTT,CASSRRGLGGLDTQYF
TRBV5-4,TRBD2,.,TRBJ2-7,TGTGCCAGCAGCTTGGGGCCTAGCGGGTCCTCCTACGAGCAGTACTTC,CASSLGPSGSSYEQYF
TRBV19,.,.,TRBJ1-2,TGTGCCAGTAGTAGTCCGGAAGCTAACTATGGCTACACCTTC,CASSSPEANYGYTF
TRBV29-1,.,.,TRBJ1-2,TGCAGCGTCGGGAGTCCGGGACAAAACTATGGCTACACCTTC,CSVGSPGQNYGYTF
TRBV11-2,TRBD2,.,TRBJ2-1,TGTGCCAGCAGCTTAAGGTTTGCGGGAGAGTTTGACAATGAGCAGTTCTTC,CASSLRFAGEFDNEQFF
TRBV30,.,.,TRBJ2-2,TGTGCCTGGAGTGTAACCGGGGCCCTCACCGGGGAGCTGTTTTTT,CAWSVTGALTGELFF
TRBV9,.,.,TRBJ2-7,TGTGCCAGCAGCGTGGACAGTACTACGTACGAGCAGTACTTC,CASSVDSTTYEQYF
TRBV11-2,.,.,TRBJ2-3,TGTGCCAGCAGCTGGAACAGGGCCCGCACAGATACGCAGTATTTT,CASSWNRARTDTQYF